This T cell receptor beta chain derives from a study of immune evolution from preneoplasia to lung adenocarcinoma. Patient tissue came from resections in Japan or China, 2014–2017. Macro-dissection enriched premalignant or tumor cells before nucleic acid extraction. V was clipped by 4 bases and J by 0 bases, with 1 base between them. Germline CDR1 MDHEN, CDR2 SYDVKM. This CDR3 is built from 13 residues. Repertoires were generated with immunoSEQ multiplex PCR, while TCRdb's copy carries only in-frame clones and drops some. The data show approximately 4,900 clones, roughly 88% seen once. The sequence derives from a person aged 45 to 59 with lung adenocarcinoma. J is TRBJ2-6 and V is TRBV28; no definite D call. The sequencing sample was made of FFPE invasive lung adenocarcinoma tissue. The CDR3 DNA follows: TGTGCCAGCAGTTACTCTGGGGCCAACGTCCTGACTTTC. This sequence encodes CASSYSGANVLTF.